This T cell receptor (beta chain) was recorded in a study of blood T cell repertoires in COVID-19. Study at large: The samples span acute and convalescent COVID-19 from the United States, Italy and Spain. PBMCs, B-cell-depleted T cells, or T cells provided the cDNA or gDNA that made up the material.

Per the original methods: Amplification of reference gene primers was used by the study to estimate nucleated cell counts. Here immunoSEQ multiplex PCR was the method, and the copy in TCRdb shows in-frame clones only, minus some. V and J calls and clone size are those listed in that table; D and trimming were worked out from the DNA. The sample contains approximately 300,000 clones, roughly 90% of which appear only once. Cohort assignment relied on participant-reported clinical history. The germline gives CDR1 MNHEY, CDR2 SMNVEV (reference sequence). CDR3 size: 15 residues. The trim removed 6 bases at V and 2 bases at J, leaving 7 bases unmatched.

The TCR sequence derives from a woman under 40 who had recovered from COVID-19. The specimen sequenced was PBMCs or T cells enriched from blood (not recorded which). The J gene is TRBJ1-5, the V gene TRBV27; 7 positions match TRBD1. The chain's CDR3 is CASRQGSIGNQPQHF. The CDR3 DNA reads TGTGCCAGCAGACAGGGGTCTATTGGCAATCAGCCCCAGCATTTT.